The 4 T cell receptor beta chains reported below all come from one sample, sequenced in a study of cytomegalovirus exposure and HLA in healthy donors. Primers included in the PCR were 60 Vbeta and 13 Jbeta primers. Only in-frame clones appear in the TCRdb table, and some are missing; sequencing was by immunoSEQ multiplex PCR. The sample lists some 190,000 clones, about 82% occurring once. Sample: PBMCs. These receptors all come from a male donor in good health and CMV-seronegative.

The CDR3 region has the DNA TGTGCCAGCAGCCATAGAGGGTGGACAGGGAACACAGATACGCAGTATTTT. Encoded protein: CASSHRGWTGNTDTQYF. V usage is TRBV14 and J usage is TRBJ2-3, with 8 bases matching TRBD1. The CDR3 runs 17 residues. Germline CDR1 SGHDN, CDR2 FVKESK. The ends lost 3 bases at V and 2 bases at J; junction bases unmatched: 10.

The chain joins TRBV5-1 to TRBJ1-2; 8 nucleotides align to TRBD1. CDR1 SGHRS and CDR2 YFSETQ come from the germline V gene. Trimming took 0 bases from V and 8 from J; bases not matched to a gene: 6. The length of the CDR3 is 14 residues. The CDR3 is CASSLGQGMGGYTF. DNA for the CDR3: TGCGCCAGCAGCTTGGGACAGGGGATGGGGGGCTACACCTTC.

This chain connects TRBV5-8 to TRBJ2-5; D not certain. CDR3 length: 15 residues. Per germline, CDR1 SGHTS and CDR2 YDEGEE. The V end lost 0 bases, the J end lost 5 bases, and 14 bases lay between the germline ends. The CDR3, as DNA: TGTGCCAGCAGCTTGGGACTTCGAGGAGAGGAGACCCAGTACTTC. It translates to CASSLGLRGEETQYF.

This clone was counted a few times. V and J are TRBV19 and TRBJ1-5; D perhaps matches TRBD1 (6 bases). The germline V gene encodes CDR1 LNHDA and CDR2 SQIVND (reference sequence). Trimming took 8 bases from V and 6 from J, leaving 17 bases between them. The CDR3 is 14 amino acids. This CDR3 reads CASGASGVGQPQHF. For the CDR3, the DNA is TGTGCCAGTGGGGCGTCAGGGGTTGGTCAGCCCCAGCATTTT. Full variable domain (outside the CDR3, taken from reference TRBV19 and TRBJ1-5): DGGITQSPKYLFRKEGQNVTLSCEQNLNHDAMYWYRQDPGQGLRLIYYSQIVNDFQKGDIAEGYSVSREKKESFPLTVTSAQKNPTAFYLCASGASGVGQPQHFGDGTRLSIL.